This T cell receptor beta chain comes out of a study of T cell responses to AZD1222 COVID-19 vaccine. About the study: Second-dose groups at about 4 or about 12 weeks were pooled. Findings of the study overall: Clonal diversity was possibly underestimated, and the donors were mostly white British, with more females. Nearly half of spike-specific TCRs reportedly target unmutated variant regions. Baseline serostatus was positive in only 5 to 7 AZD1222 recipients.

Germline trimming cut 8 bases from V and 4 bases from J; bases unmatched to any gene: 8. There are 15 residues in the CDR3. The germline V gene has CDR1 SEHNR and CDR2 FQNEAQ (reference sequence). TCRdb's copy holds only in-frame clones and misses some; the assay was immunoSEQ multiplex PCR. This table has 75,000 to 100,000 clones, around 94% appearing once. A remark on this clone: Its antigen is still unknown.

The chain has TRBV7-9 and TRBJ2-1; 10 nucleotides match TRBD2. The receptor was derived from an adult in good health. Sequenced material: peripheral blood, taken on day 0 of AZD1222 vaccination. CDR3: CASGASGGLYNEQFF. The CDR3 coding sequence is TGTGCCAGCGGGGCTAGCGGGGGACTGTACAATGAGCAGTTCTTC.